This passage covers 14 T cell receptor beta chains from one sample sequenced in a study of identifying expanded T cells in peripheral blood. Measured with immunoSEQ multiplex PCR; TCRdb has only the in-frame clones, and not every one. The table records 100,000 to 150,000 clones, roughly 90% of them present only once. The source material was blood. These receptors were taken from a person aged 18-70 years in good health.

This clone was detected many times. The chain joins TRBV5-6 to TRBJ2-7, with 10 bases fitting TRBD1. Germline loops: CDR1 SGHDT, CDR2 YYEEEE. V lost 3 bases, J lost 1 base, and 10 bases stayed unmatched. The CDR3 spans 17 residues. CDR3 amino acids: CASSSWTGGPRSYEQYF. CDR3 nucleotides: TGTGCCAGCAGCTCCTGGACAGGGGGGCCGAGGTCCTACGAGCAGTACTTC.

The count of this clone is one. V usage is TRBV6-5 and J usage is TRBJ2-5; TRBD2 matches 7 bases. Germline values: CDR1 MNHEY, CDR2 SVGAGI. The CDR3 extends over 13 amino acids. V lost 6 bases, J lost 2 bases, and 3 bases stayed unmatched. As DNA, the CDR3 is TGTGCCAGCAGGGCTAGCGGACAAGAGACCCAGTACTTC. This codes for CASRASGQETQYF.

This clone was detected a few times. The V call is TRBV7-9, the J call TRBJ1-2, with 9 bases fitting TRBD1. The CDR3 is 15 residues long. CDR1 is SEHNR and CDR2 is FQNEAQ in the germline V gene (reference sequence). The J segment lost 8 bases and the V segment lost 5 bases, leaving 12 bases of the junction unmatched. CDR3 nucleotide sequence: TGTGCCAGCAGCATCAACCAACAGGGGGCGGAGGGCTACACCTTC. This encodes CASSINQQGAEGYTF.

The chain is built from TRBV6-1 and TRBJ1-2; possibly TRBD1 for D (5 bases). The CDR3 length is 14 residues. Trimming took off 2 bases at V and 2 bases at J, with 9 bases between the two ends. Germline values: CDR1 MNHNS, CDR2 SASEGT. In DNA, the CDR3 is TGTGCCAGCAGTGAACCCCGACAGAACTATGGCTACACCTTC. This sequence encodes CASSEPRQNYGYTF.

This clone came up once. This chain joins TRBV5-1 and TRBJ2-5; weak D call: TRBD1 (5 bases). The CDR3 sequence is 14 residues long. Germline CDR1 is SGHRS and CDR2 is YFSETQ. V dropped 0 bases and J dropped 5 bases, with 11 bases sitting between them. CDR3: CASSLVSGMETQYF. In DNA form, the CDR3 reads TGCGCCAGCAGCTTGGTTTCAGGGATGGAGACCCAGTACTTC.

The rearrangement joins TRBV9 to TRBJ2-2; D is perhaps TRBD1 or TRBD2 (6 bases each). The V and J ends lost 0 bases and 2 bases respectively, with 14 bases between them. Germline CDR1 and CDR2: SGDLS and YYNGEE. The CDR3 contains 17 residues. This CDR3 reads CASSVDVEGGNTGELFF. DNA for the CDR3: TGTGCCAGCAGCGTAGATGTGGAGGGGGGCAACACCGGGGAGCTGTTTTTT. The whole variable domain, remainder taken from reference TRBV9 and TRBJ2-2, is DSGVTQTPKHLITATGQRVTLRCSPRSGDLSVYWYQQSLDQGLQFLIQYYNGEERAKGNILERFSAQQFPDLHSELNLSSLELGDSALYFCASSVDVEGGNTGELFFGEGSRLTVL.

This clone was observed a single time. The chain recombines TRBV5-1 with TRBJ1-2; tentative D call: TRBD1 (6 bases). CDR3 length: 15 amino acids. V lost 5 bases and J lost 3, with 17 bases in between. Germline CDR1 is SGHRS and CDR2 is YFSETQ. The CDR3 region is CASRTPWGGDYGYTF. The CDR3 nucleotides read TGCGCCAGCAGGACCCCTTGGGGGGGCGACTATGGCTACACCTTC.

This chain uses TRBV7-9 with TRBJ2-5; the D is unclear. Germline CDR1 reads SEHNR; CDR2 reads FQNEAQ (reference sequence). Deletions cut 0 bases from V and 3 bases from J, with 8 bases between. The CDR3 totals 14 residues. In DNA form, the CDR3 reads TGTGCCAGCAGCTTAGCTAAGTCGGAAGAGACCCAGTACTTC. Residues: CASSLAKSEETQYF.

This chain joins TRBV11-3 and TRBJ2-7, with D unresolved. The V gene lost 1 base and the J gene lost 0 bases, with 10 bases spanning the gap. CDR3 length: 15 amino acids. Germline CDR1 SGHNT, CDR2 YENEEA. CDR3 DNA: TGTGCCAGCAGCTTAGGGGCGGTTAGCTCCTACGAGCAGTACTTC. Translation gives CASSLGAVSSYEQYF.

The chain joins TRBV5-1 to TRBJ2-1; possible D gene TRBD1, 6 bases. V lost 4 bases to trimming and J lost 6 bases, with 20 bases between them. The V gene's germline CDR1 is SGHRS and CDR2 YFSETQ. The CDR3 has 16 residues. The CDR3 coding sequence is TGCGCCAGCAGCCTGGTTGGGCCCTCCAGGGGCAATGAGCAGTTCTTC. It encodes CASSLVGPSRGNEQFF. Full variable domain (remainder filled in from reference TRBV5-1 and TRBJ2-1): KAGVTQTPRYLIKTRGQQVTLSCSPISGHRSVSWYQQTPGQGLQFLFEYFSETQRNKGNFPGRFSGRQFSNSRSEMNVSTLELGDSALYLCASSLVGPSRGNEQFFGPGTRLTVL.

The chain links TRBV9 to TRBJ2-1; no definite D call. The CDR3 runs 13 residues. The V gene's germline CDR1 is SGDLS and CDR2 YYNGEE. The ends were cut back, 0 bases at V and 5 bases at J, with 6 bases in the middle. CDR3 amino acids: CASSVEDNNEQFF. The CDR3 nucleotides read TGTGCCAGCAGCGTAGAAGACAACAATGAGCAGTTCTTC.

The V call is TRBV7-3, the J call TRBJ1-1; D uncertain. V shed 0 bases and J shed 6 bases, with 8 bases lying between them. Germline V gives CDR1 SGHTA, CDR2 FQGTGA. The CDR3 spans 13 residues. Here the CDR3 DNA reads TGTGCCAGCAGCTTAACGCCAGGATCTGAAGCTTTCTTT. Translated: CASSLTPGSEAFF.

J is TRBJ2-3 and V is TRBV4-1, with 14 positions matching TRBD2. Trimming removed 0 bases from V and 6 bases from J; junction bases left unmatched: 5. There are 17 residues in the CDR3. Germline CDR1 reads MGHRA; CDR2 reads YSYEKL. CDR3 amino acids: CASSQDGTSGSLDTQYF. The CDR3 bases are TGCGCCAGCAGCCAAGACGGGACTAGCGGGAGTTTGGATACGCAGTATTTT.

The CDR3 nucleotides read TGTGCCAGCAGCCAAGAAGCCTATACGCAGTATTTT. This sequence encodes CASSQEAYTQYF. The chain joins TRBV14 to TRBJ2-3; no clear D gene. Germline V gives CDR1 SGHDN, CDR2 FVKESK. V gave up 0 bases and J gave up 7 bases, with 5 bases separating them. The length of the CDR3 is 12 residues.